The TCR beta chain described here comes from a study of immune evolution from preneoplasia to lung adenocarcinoma (dated by TCRdb to about 2021). With regard to the full study: HLA loss of heterozygosity was observed in roughly 6.8%, 16% and 36% of AIS, MIA and ADC lesions, respectively, and was not observed in any AAH lesions. The study profiled immune contexture across lung adenocarcinoma precursors and invasive adenocarcinoma using immune gene expression, TCR sequencing and multiplex immunofluorescence. Resected precursor lesions (AAH, AIS, MIA) and invasive adenocarcinomas were compared with paired morphologically normal lung tissue. The sample size was set by how many specimens were available, not by a prior power calculation. The immune data were integrated with whole exome sequencing and methylation data obtained from the same cohort of nodules. The overall cohort was made up of 45 to 60 patients with pulmonary nodules who had surgical resection. TCR sequencing data were obtained from 51 patients. According to the study, 80 to 130 samples were used for TCR sequencing. POLYSOLVER was used to infer Class I HLA alleles from exome data, while LOHHLA was used to detect allele-specific HLA loss.

The CDR3 measures 13 amino acids from cysteine to phenylalanine. Only CDR3 DNA remains: 39 bases, in frame from the first base. Reading the germline V gene gives CDR1 SNHLY and CDR2 FYNNEI. V is pared back by 4 bases and J by 0 bases, with 6 bases lying between the germline termini. General conclusions and limits of the study: All patients were from Japan and China, so applicability to Western populations was uncertain. The highest T cell clonality was observed in KRAS-mutant nodules compared with EGFR-mutant or double wild-type lesions. Normal lung showed the highest clonality, whereas later-stage lesions appeared to have higher T cell density and diversity but lower clonality. The findings reflected association rather than direct causation, and larger cohorts with long-term follow-up and longitudinal biopsies were considered necessary. Normal lung had the highest top T cell clone frequencies, which appeared to decline progressively from AAH through AIS, MIA and invasive adenocarcinoma.

With regard to this clone: This receptor's antigen is unknown. Base qualities are missing; no much larger clone stands one base away.

Using the immunoSEQ hsTCRbeta Kit, TCR beta CDR3 regions were sequenced from DNA. In the paper's pipeline: TCR sequencing data were analysed with the ImmunoSEQ Analyzer. T cell clonality was defined as 1 minus Pielou's evenness, calculated on productive rearrangements. To measure T cell diversity, the inverse Simpson index was applied to productive templates. T cell density was TCR beta template counts normalized to usable DNA, estimated by amplifying and sequencing housekeeping genes. TCR metrics were compared across histologic stages using two-sided Kruskal-Wallis tests. TCRdb's version of the immuneACCESS table is confined to in-frame rearrangements and falls short of the full clone set. An unresolved V gene accounts for under half of the shortfall where checked; the remainder is of unknown origin. Clonal size and the V and J genes are those of that table, whereas D and trimming came from the DNA. The sample table records around 9,300 clones; roughly 73% of these occur just once. Clones ranked in the top ten supply roughly 12% of the sample.

Between the mid-2010s and the late 2010s, the patients underwent resection in either Japan or China. Two lung cancer pathologists independently confirmed the histologic diagnosis of each case on H&E slides. For nucleic acid extraction, premalignant or tumor cells were enriched by macro-dissection following pathologic assessment. DNA was isolated from FFPE tissue using the AllPrep DNA/RNA FFPE Kit. The chain joins TRBV2 to TRBJ1-1; the D gene is not confidently resolved. Sample: FFPE lung adenocarcinoma in situ tissue. In the paper's terms, the cell subset or site label means: preinvasive adenocarcinoma in situ (AIS). The receptor's source is a person aged 80 or over with lung adenocarcinoma. At the DNA level, the sequence is TGTGCCAGCAGTGCTTGGGTGAACACTGAAGCTTTCTTT. Its protein is CASSAWVNTEAFF. With the portions outside the CDR3 filled from the reference TRBV2 and TRBJ1-1 genes, the complete variable region becomes EPEVTQTPSHQVTQMGQEVILRCVPISNHLYFYWYRQILGQKVEFLVSFYNNEISEKSEIFDDQFSVERPDGSNFTLKIRSTKLEDSAMYFCASSAWVNTEAFFGQGTRLTVV.